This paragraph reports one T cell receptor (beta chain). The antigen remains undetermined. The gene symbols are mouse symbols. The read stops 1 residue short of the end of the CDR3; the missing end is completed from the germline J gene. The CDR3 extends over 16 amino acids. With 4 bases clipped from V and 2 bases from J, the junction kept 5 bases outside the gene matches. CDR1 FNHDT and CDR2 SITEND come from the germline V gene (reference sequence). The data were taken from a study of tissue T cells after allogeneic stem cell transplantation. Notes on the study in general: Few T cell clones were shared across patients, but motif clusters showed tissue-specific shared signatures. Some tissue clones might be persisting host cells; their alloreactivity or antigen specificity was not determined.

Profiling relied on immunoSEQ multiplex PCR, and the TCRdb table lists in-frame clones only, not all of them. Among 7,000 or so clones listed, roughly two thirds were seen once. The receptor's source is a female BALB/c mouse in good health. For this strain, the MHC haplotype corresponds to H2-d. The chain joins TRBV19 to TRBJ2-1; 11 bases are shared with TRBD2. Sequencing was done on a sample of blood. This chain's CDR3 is CASSQLGGRDYAEQFF. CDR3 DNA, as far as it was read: TGTGCCAGCAGTCAACTGGGGGGGCGCGACTATGCTGAGCAGTTC.